Detailed here is one TCR beta chain. Per the original data handling: Amplification of reference gene primers was used by the study to estimate nucleated cell counts. Some clones are missing from TCRdb's copy, which holds only in-frame ones; the method was immunoSEQ multiplex PCR. V, J and clone size reflect that table, while D and trimming were determined from the DNA. This table has 170,000 or so clones, over 90% appearing once. The CDR3 runs 14 residues. V was cut by 0 bases and J by 0 bases, with 6 bases left in between. The germline V gene has CDR1 SGHNT and CDR2 YYREEE (reference sequence). The data belong to a study of blood T cell repertoires in COVID-19.

The sample consisted of peripheral blood. This TCR came from a man aged 45 to 65 with acute or convalescent COVID-19. The V and J genes are TRBV5-4 and TRBJ1-1, with D hard to call. The CDR3 bases are TGTGCCAGCAGCTTGGGGCCCATGAACACTGAAGCTTTCTTT. Translating it yields CASSLGPMNTEAFF. Full variable domain (outside the CDR3, taken from reference TRBV5-4 and TRBJ1-1): ETGVTQSPTHLIKTRGQQVTLRCSSQSGHNTVSWYQQALGQGPQFIFQYYREEENGRGNFPPRFSGLQFPNYSSELNVNALELDDSALYLCASSLGPMNTEAFFGQGTRLTVV.